Listed below are T cell receptor beta chains from one sample, sequenced in a study of shared clonotypes between healthy human individuals. This table comes from immunoSEQ multiplex PCR, and its TCRdb copy is limited to in-frame clones, with some not included. The sample lists millions of clones, approximately 95% occurring once. The sample consisted of naive CD4+ T cells from PBMCs. The receptors come from a man aged 18 to 29 in good health. Some clones in this sample may be carry-over from other donors' samples. Each CDR3 is given with its conserved first and last residue. A D gene is named only where the DNA matches it firmly. The size entry is marked missing in some rows and otherwise reads once, few, many or a size class.

>TRBV29-1|NA|NA|TRBJ2-3
TGCAGCGTTGCCGGGACTAGCACAGATACGCAGTATTTT
CSVAGTSTDTQYF
>TRBV6-5|NA|TRBD2|TRBJ2-1
TGTGCCAGCAGTTACGAGGCGGGAGGACCCAATGAGCAGTTCTTC
CASSYEAGGPNEQFF
>TRBV6-1|few|NA|TRBJ1-5
TGTGCCAGCAGTGTTCGTGTATTTCAGCCCCAGCATTTT
CASSVRVFQPQHF
>TRBV6-6|NA|TRBD1|TRBJ1-2
TGTGCCAGCAGTTACACAGGGGACAGCCAGGGCTACACCTTC
CASSYTGDSQGYTF
>TRBV4-3|NA|TRBD2|TRBJ2-1
TGCGCCAGCAGCCAAGATAGCGGACTAGCGGGAGGTCCGGGTTCTTGGAATGAGCAGTTCTTC
CASSQDSGLAGGPGSWNEQFF
>TRBV6-6|NA|NA|TRBJ1-4
TGTGCCAGCAGATTGCAGGGCCTTAATGAAAAACTGTTTTTT
CASRLQGLNEKLFF
>TRBV28|NA|NA|TRBJ2-1
TGTGCCAGCAGTTTTGGGGGAGCATACAATGAGCAGTTCTTC
CASSFGGAYNEQFF
>TRBV6-1|NA|TRBD1|TRBJ1-6
TGTGCCAGCAGTGACACAGGGGGTCCTAATTCACCCCTCCACTTT
CASSDTGGPNSPLHF
>TRBV4-2|NA|NA|TRBJ1-1
TGTGCCAGCAGCCAAGAATGGGCGCCGTCTGGGGATCGAGGGGGAGCTTTCTTT
CASSQEWAPSGDRGGAFF
>TRBV7-9|NA|TRBD2|TRBJ2-5
TGTGCCAGCAGCACCGGACTAGCGCAAGAGACCCAGTACTTC
CASSTGLAQETQYF
>TRBV7-9|NA|NA|TRBJ1-4
TGTGCCAGCAGCTTAGGGGAGAGAGGGTCCGAAAAACTGTTTTTT
CASSLGERGSEKLFF
>TRBV4-1|NA|NA|TRBJ1-4
TGCGCCAGCAGCCACGAACAGGCCGGGGGGGGAGAAAAACTGTTTTTT
CASSHEQAGGGEKLFF
>TRBV2|few|TRBD1|TRBJ1-2
TGTGCCAGCAGTCAGGGGGCTAATGGCTACACCTTC
CASSQGANGYTF
>TRBV4-1|NA|TRBD2|TRBJ2-1
TGCGCCAGCTGGGGGGCTAGCGGGACGGGGGAGCAGTTCTTC
CASWGASGTGEQFF
>TRBV5-6|once|TRBD1|TRBJ2-7
TGTGCCAGCAGCTGGACAGGCTACGAGCAGTACTTC
CASSWTGYEQYF
>TRBV2|NA|TRBD1|TRBJ1-5
TGTGCCAGCAGTGAGCAGGGGGGTAATCAGCCCCAGCATTTT
CASSEQGGNQPQHF
>TRBV11-2|NA|NA|TRBJ2-2
TGTGCCAGCAGCTTAGGGGTAGGGACCACCGGGGAGCTGTTTTTT
CASSLGVGTTGELFF
>TRBV25-1|NA|NA|TRBJ1-2
TGTGCCAGCAGTGAATTGGGATATGGTGGCTACACCTTC
CASSELGYGGYTF
>TRBV6-5|few|TRBD1|TRBJ1-1
TGTGCCAGCAGTCGGGACAGAAATATGAACACTGAAGCTTTCTTT
CASSRDRNMNTEAFF
>TRBV25-1|NA|TRBD1|TRBJ1-2
TGTGCCAGCAGGGGGACAGTTTACTATGGCTACACCTTC
CASRGTVYYGYTF
>TRBV9|NA|NA|TRBJ2-1
TGTGCCAGCAGCGTAGAAAGGACTCCGAACAATGAGCAGTTCTTC
CASSVERTPNNEQFF
>TRBV9|NA|NA|TRBJ1-2
TGTGCCAGCAGCGTATTTGGAGGGAACTATGGCTACACCTTC
CASSVFGGNYGYTF
>TRBV2|NA|NA|TRBJ2-3
TGTGCCAGCATCATACAGACAAATACGCAGTATTTT
CASIIQTNTQYF
>TRBV11-2|NA|TRBD2|TRBJ2-7
TGTGCCAGCAGCTTAGTACGGGGGGTTGGTTCCTACGAGCAGTACTTC
CASSLVRGVGSYEQYF
>TRBV11-1|NA|TRBD1|TRBJ2-7
TGTGCCAGCAGCTTAGGAAGATCGGGGACAGCCTACGAGCAGTACTTC
CASSLGRSGTAYEQYF
>TRBV5-1|NA|NA|TRBJ1-1
TGCGCCAGCAGCTTGTCCGCAGGATTGAACACTGAAGCTTTCTTT
CASSLSAGLNTEAFF
>TRBV4-3|NA|TRBD2|TRBJ2-5
TGCGCCAGCAGCCAAGTTTCGGCTAGCGGGAGGCATAAAGAGACCCAGTACTTC
CASSQVSASGRHKETQYF
>TRBV5-1|NA|TRBD1|TRBJ2-7
TGCGCCAGCAGCCTTGAGGACAGGACCTCCTACGAGCAGTACTTC
CASSLEDRTSYEQYF
>TRBV5-1|NA|NA|TRBJ2-5
TGCGCCAGCAGGAATCCCCAATTAGAGACCCAGTACTTC
CASRNPQLETQYF
>TRBV27|NA|NA|TRBJ2-2
TGTGCCAGCAGTTTACCTAGCGCCGGGGAGCTGTTTTTT
CASSLPSAGELFF
>TRBV10-3|NA|NA|TRBJ1-1
TGTGCCATCAGGGGGCGGGACACTGAAGCTTTCTTT
CAIRGRDTEAFF
>TRBV5-4|NA|NA|TRBJ1-1
TGTGCCAGCAGCCCGTCCTGGGGGACGAACACTGAAGCTTTCTTT
CASSPSWGTNTEAFF
>TRBV5-1|NA|NA|TRBJ1-1
TGCGCCAGCAGCTTTTCAGGGTTGGCTGAAGCTTTCTTT
CASSFSGLAEAFF
>TRBV28|NA|NA|TRBJ2-7
TGTGCCAGCAGTTTGGACTCACCTTACGAGCAGTACTTC
CASSLDSPYEQYF
>TRBV6-1|NA|NA|TRBJ2-7
TGTGCCAGCAGTGAGCCCCGGTACTCTGACTACGAGCAGTACTTC
CASSEPRYSDYEQYF
>TRBV28|NA|TRBD1|TRBJ1-2
TGTGCCAGCAGTTTGCCCACAGGGGTGGGCGGCTACACCTTC
CASSLPTGVGGYTF
>TRBV28|NA|NA|TRBJ1-1
TGTGCCAGCAGTCCGCGGGCCCTGAACACTGAAGCTTTCTTT
CASSPRALNTEAFF
>TRBV7-3|NA|TRBD1|TRBJ2-1
TGTGCCAGCAGCACCGGGACAGGGGTTAATGAGCAGTTCTTC
CASSTGTGVNEQFF
>TRBV5-4|NA|NA|TRBJ2-1
TGTGCCAGCAGCTTGAGGGGGGCCGGGTCCTTTGAGCAGTTCTTC
CASSLRGAGSFEQFF
>TRBV7-2|NA|NA|TRBJ2-1
TGTGCCAGCAGCCAAGGAGGATCTGGTAATGAGCAGTTCTTC
CASSQGGSGNEQFF
>TRBV27|NA|TRBD2|TRBJ2-7
TGTGCCAGCAGCTTTAACCTAGCGGGGGCAACATCGCAGTACTTC
CASSFNLAGATSQYF
>TRBV7-8|NA|TRBD1|TRBJ2-2
TGTGCCAGCAGCCTAGGGACAGGGGTTAGCGGGGAGCTGTTTTTT
CASSLGTGVSGELFF
>TRBV18|NA|NA|TRBJ1-5
TGTGCCAGCTCACCCCTTGGCGGTCTGAGCAATCAGCCCCAGCATTTT
CASSPLGGLSNQPQHF
>TRBV5-1|NA|TRBD2|TRBJ2-3
TGCGCCAGCAGCTTGGGGCCAGCGGGAACAGATACGCAGTATTTT
CASSLGPAGTDTQYF
>TRBV7-9|NA|NA|TRBJ2-7
TGTGCCAGCAGCCGGACAGCTTCAATCTCCTACGAGCAGTACTTC
CASSRTASISYEQYF
>TRBV6-5|NA|TRBD1|TRBJ1-4
TGTGCCAGCAGGTCCGGGACAGGGAGAGGGGAAAAACTGTTTTTT
CASRSGTGRGEKLFF
>TRBV18|NA|NA|TRBJ1-1
TGTGCCAGCTCACCGGCTTCCTGGGGCCTTTTGAACACTGAAGCTTTCTTT
CASSPASWGLLNTEAFF